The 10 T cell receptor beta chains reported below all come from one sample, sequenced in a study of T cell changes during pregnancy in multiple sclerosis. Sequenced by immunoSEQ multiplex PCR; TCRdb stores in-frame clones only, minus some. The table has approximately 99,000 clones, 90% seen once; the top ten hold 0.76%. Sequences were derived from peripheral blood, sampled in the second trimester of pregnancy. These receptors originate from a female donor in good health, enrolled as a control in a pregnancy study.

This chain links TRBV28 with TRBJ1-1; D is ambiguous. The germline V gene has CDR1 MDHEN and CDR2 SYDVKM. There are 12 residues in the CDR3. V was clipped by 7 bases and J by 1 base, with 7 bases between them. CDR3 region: CASIGRNTEAFF. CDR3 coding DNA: TGTGCCAGCATTGGCCGGAACACTGAAGCTTTCTTT.

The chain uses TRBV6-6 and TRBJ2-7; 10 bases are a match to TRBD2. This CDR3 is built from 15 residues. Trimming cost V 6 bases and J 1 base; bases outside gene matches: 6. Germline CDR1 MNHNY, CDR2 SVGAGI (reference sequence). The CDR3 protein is CASRELAGASYEQYF. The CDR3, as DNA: TGTGCCAGCAGAGAGCTAGCGGGGGCGTCCTACGAGCAGTACTTC.

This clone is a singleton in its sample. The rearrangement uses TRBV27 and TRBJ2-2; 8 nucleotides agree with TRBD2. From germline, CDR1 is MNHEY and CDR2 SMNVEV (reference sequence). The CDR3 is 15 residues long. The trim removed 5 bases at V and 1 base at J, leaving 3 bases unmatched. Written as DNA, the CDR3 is TGTGCCAGCAGTCAAAGCGGGAGGAACACCGGGGAGCTGTTTTTT. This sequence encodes CASSQSGRNTGELFF.

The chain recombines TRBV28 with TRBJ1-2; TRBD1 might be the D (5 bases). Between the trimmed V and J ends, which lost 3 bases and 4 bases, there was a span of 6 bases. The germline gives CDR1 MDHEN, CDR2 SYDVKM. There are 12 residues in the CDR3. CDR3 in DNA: TGTGCCAGCAGTTTTGGGGCCTATGGCTACACCTTC. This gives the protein CASSFGAYGYTF.

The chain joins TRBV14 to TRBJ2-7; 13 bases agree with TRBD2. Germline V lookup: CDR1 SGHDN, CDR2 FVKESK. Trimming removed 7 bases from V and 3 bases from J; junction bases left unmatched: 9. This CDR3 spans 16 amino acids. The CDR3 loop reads CASIPGLAGNLYEQYF. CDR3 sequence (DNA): TGTGCCAGCATCCCGGGACTAGCGGGAAATCTCTACGAGCAGTACTTC.

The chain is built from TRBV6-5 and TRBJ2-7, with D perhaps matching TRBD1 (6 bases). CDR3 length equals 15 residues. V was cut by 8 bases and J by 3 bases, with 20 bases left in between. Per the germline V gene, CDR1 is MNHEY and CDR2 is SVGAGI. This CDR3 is CASGPLTGRFYEQYF. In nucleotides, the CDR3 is TGTGCCAGCGGGCCTTTAACAGGGCGTTTCTACGAGCAGTACTTC.

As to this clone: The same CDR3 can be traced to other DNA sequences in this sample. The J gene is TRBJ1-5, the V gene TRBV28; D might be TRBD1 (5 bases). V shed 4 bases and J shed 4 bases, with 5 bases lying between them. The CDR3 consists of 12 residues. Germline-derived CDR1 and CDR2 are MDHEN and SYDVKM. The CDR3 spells CASSSGNQPQHF. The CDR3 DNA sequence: TGTGCCAGCAGTTCAGGGAATCAGCCCCAGCATTTT.

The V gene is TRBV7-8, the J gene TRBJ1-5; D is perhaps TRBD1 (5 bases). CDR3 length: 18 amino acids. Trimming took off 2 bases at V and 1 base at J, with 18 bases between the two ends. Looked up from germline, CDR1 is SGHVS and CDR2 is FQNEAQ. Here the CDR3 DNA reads TGTGCCAGCAGCTTAAATGGATTGGGGGGGATAAGCAATCAGCCCCAGCATTTT. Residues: CASSLNGLGGISNQPQHF. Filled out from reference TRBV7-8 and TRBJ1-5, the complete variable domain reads GAGVSQSPRYKVAKRGQDVALRCDPISGHVSLFWYQQALGQGPEFLTYFQNEAQLDKSGLPSDRFFAERPEGSVSTLKIQRTQQEDSAVYLCASSLNGLGGISNQPQHFGDGTRLSIL.

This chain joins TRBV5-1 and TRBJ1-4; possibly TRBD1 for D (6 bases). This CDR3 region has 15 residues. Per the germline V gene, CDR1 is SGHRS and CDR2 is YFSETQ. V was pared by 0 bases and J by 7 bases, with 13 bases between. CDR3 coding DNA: TGCGCCAGCAGCTTGGATGGGGGGGCGAGTGAAAAACTGTTTTTT. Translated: CASSLDGGASEKLFF.

The CDR3 region is CLNYGYTF. CDR3 DNA: TGTCTAAACTATGGCTACACCTTC. This sequence joins TRBV27 and TRBJ1-2; D gene ambiguous. Germline V CDR1 and CDR2: MNHEY, SMNVEV (reference sequence). CDR3 length: 8 amino acids.